Each of the 21 T cell receptor beta chains below was sequenced from the same sample in a study of technical replicates of blood from four donors. TCRdb's table, derived via immunoSEQ multiplex PCR, lists solely in-frame clones and lacks some. Among more than 90,000 clones listed, approximately 95% were seen once. The specimen was T cells isolated from PBMCs. The receptors were gathered from a human donor in good health.

The chain couples TRBV2 to TRBJ2-6; the D gene is possibly TRBD1 (6 bases). CDR1 is SNHLY and CDR2 is FYNNEI in the germline V gene. This CDR3 region has 17 residues. Trimming took 4 bases from V and 2 from J, leaving 15 bases between them. The CDR3 spells CASSGYRDAPGANVLTF. DNA for the CDR3: TGTGCCAGCAGTGGGTACAGGGACGCACCTGGGGCCAACGTCCTGACTTTC.

CDR3 region: CASSTVTGRNEQYF. CDR3 sequence (DNA): TGTGCCAGCTCCACAGTGACAGGGAGGAACGAGCAGTACTTC. This rearrangement joins TRBV7-8 to TRBJ2-7, with D possibly TRBD1 on 7 matching bases. The CDR3 length is 14 residues. V was shortened by 8 bases and J by 5 bases, with 19 bases between the two germline ends. Germline values: CDR1 SGHVS, CDR2 FQNEAQ.

The rearrangement links TRBV27 to TRBJ1-1; 9 bases map to TRBD1. This CDR3 is built from 15 residues. With 8 bases clipped from V and 1 base from J, the junction kept 8 bases outside the gene matches. Germline CDR1 and CDR2: MNHEY and SMNVEV (reference sequence). The CDR3 region has the DNA TGTGCCAGCTGGGGTCAGGGACAGGGGAACACTGAAGCTTTCTTT. Translated, it gives CASWGQGQGNTEAFF.

This chain connects TRBV9 to TRBJ2-1, with 11 nucleotides matching TRBD1. V shed 5 bases, J shed 4 bases, and the junction held 5 bases outside the gene matches. Germline V gene lookup returns CDR1 SGDLS and CDR2 YYNGEE. The CDR3 loop spans 15 amino acids. CDR3 region: CASRPGTGGYNEQFF. CDR3 in DNA: TGTGCCAGCAGACCCGGGACAGGGGGTTACAATGAGCAGTTCTTC.

The V gene is TRBV5-1, the J gene TRBJ2-3, with a weak D call TRBD1 (6 bases). The CDR3 extends over 16 amino acids. Trimming removed 2 bases at V and 0 bases at J, with 13 bases between. Germline CDR1 SGHRS, CDR2 YFSETQ. The CDR3 DNA sequence: TGCGCCAGCAGCTTTGGTATGGGGGCTAGCACAGATACGCAGTATTTT. This encodes CASSFGMGASTDTQYF.

The V gene is TRBV6-1, the J gene TRBJ2-5; TRBD1 might be the D (5 bases). Per germline, CDR1 MNHNS and CDR2 SASEGT. The CDR3 loop spans 15 amino acids. V lost 3 bases, J lost 4 bases, and 15 bases lay in between. The CDR3 nucleotides read TGTGCCAGCAGTGACGACAGACACCCTACAGAGACCCAGTACTTC. It codes for CASSDDRHPTETQYF.

The chain joins TRBV5-1 to TRBJ1-1; TRBD1 agrees at 9 bases. This CDR3 spans 16 amino acids. V lost 0 bases, J lost 5 bases, and 8 bases stayed unmatched. CDR1 and CDR2 (germline): SGHRS, YFSETQ. The CDR3 loop is CASSLAYRGQGTEAFF. The CDR3 DNA follows: TGCGCCAGCAGCTTGGCCTACAGGGGGCAGGGGACTGAAGCTTTCTTT.

The DNA for the CDR3 is TGTGCCAGCAGTGATCCTGTTCAAGGGGACAATGAGCAGTTCTTC. Translating gives CASSDPVQGDNEQFF. This chain joins TRBV25-1 and TRBJ2-1; a possible D gene is TRBD1 (5 bases). This CDR3 comprises 15 residues. Trimming took 3 bases from V and 5 from J, leaving 14 bases between them. CDR1 MGHDK and CDR2 SYGVNS come from the germline V gene.

J is TRBJ2-1 and V is TRBV25-1; 8 nucleotides match TRBD1. Germline lookup yields CDR1 MGHDK and CDR2 SYGVNS. The V and J ends lost 8 bases and 2 bases, in that order; junction bases with no gene match: 2. The CDR3 is 13 residues long. Written as DNA, the CDR3 is TGTGCCAGCTCGGACAGGGCCTACAATGAGCAGTTCTTC. This translates into CASSDRAYNEQFF.

V gene TRBV14 combines with J gene TRBJ1-3; D is unclear. This CDR3 region has 14 residues. Germline assignment: CDR1 SGHDN and CDR2 FVKESK. The V gene lost 4 bases and the J gene lost 4 bases, with 11 bases spanning the gap. The CDR3 nucleotides read TGTGCCAGCAGCCGAGGGTCAGCGGGAAACACCATATATTTT. It encodes CASSRGSAGNTIYF.

V gene TRBV19 combines with J gene TRBJ2-3, with D possibly being TRBD1 (5 bases). The CDR3 extends over 13 amino acids. The germline V and J ends were trimmed by 9 bases and 2 bases, with 12 bases remaining between them. CDR1 is LNHDA, CDR2 SQIVND, per germline (reference sequence). The CDR3 DNA is TGTGCCAGCAACGGACACCTCACAGATACGCAGTATTTT. Residues: CASNGHLTDTQYF.

The chain recombines TRBV23-1 with TRBJ2-7, with TRBD2 as a possible D gene (5 bases). TRBV23-1 is known as an ORF, though its function is uncertain. The V end was cut by 0 bases, the J end by 2 bases, with 8 bases between. The CDR3 length is 14 residues. CDR3 residues: CASSQSGSPYEQYF. The CDR3 nucleotides read TGCGCCAGCAGTCAATCGGGGAGCCCCTACGAGCAGTACTTC.

This chain uses TRBV28 with TRBJ1-5; possibly TRBD1 for D (6 bases). V lost 6 bases and J 7 bases, leaving 13 bases between the germline ends. Germline V lookup: CDR1 MDHEN, CDR2 SYDVKM. This CDR3 has 13 residues. CDR3 sequence: CASSPGQSQPQHF. The CDR3 region has the DNA TGTGCCAGCAGCCCAGGACAGTCCCAGCCCCAGCATTTT.

This clone came up once. The chain carries TRBV27 and TRBJ1-1; D gene ambiguous. CDR1 MNHEY and CDR2 SMNVEV come from the germline V gene (reference sequence). The CDR3 sequence is 13 residues long. Trimming took off 6 bases at V and 2 bases at J, with 10 bases between the two ends. In DNA, the CDR3 is TGTGCCAGCAGCTCCTTGGCCAACACTGAAGCTTTCTTT. Translating it yields CASSSLANTEAFF.

This chain connects TRBV4-1 to TRBJ2-7; possibly TRBD1 for D (6 bases). Trimming removed 6 bases at V and 4 bases at J, with 22 bases between. The CDR3 spans 16 residues. Germline CDR1 and CDR2: MGHRA and YSYEKL. This chain's CDR3 is CASRNLSRNRAYEQYF. The DNA of the CDR3 is TGCGCCAGCAGAAATTTATCCCGGAACAGGGCGTACGAGCAGTACTTC.

The CDR3 sequence is CASSQMDGMNTEAFF. CDR3 DNA: TGCGCCAGCAGCCAGATGGACGGGATGAACACTGAAGCTTTCTTT. The rearrangement links TRBV4-1 to TRBJ1-1, with no clear D. From germline, CDR1 is MGHRA and CDR2 YSYEKL. Deletions cut 3 bases from V and 0 bases from J, with 11 bases between. This CDR3 comprises 15 residues.

V is TRBV28 and J is TRBJ2-2; D ambiguous. The CDR3 totals 15 residues. Deletions cut 6 bases from V and 2 bases from J, with 13 bases between. CDR1 MDHEN and CDR2 SYDVKM come from the germline V gene. DNA of the CDR3: TGTGCCAGCAGGACCGGGTCAGTAAACACCGGGGAGCTGTTTTTT. Its translation: CASRTGSVNTGELFF.

The chain carries TRBV5-1 and TRBJ2-3; 13 nucleotides agree with TRBD2. V shed 4 bases and J 2 bases; nucleotides not matched to a gene: 13. Germline values: CDR1 SGHRS, CDR2 YFSETQ. This CDR3 is built from 19 residues. CDR3 bases: TGCGCCAGCAGCCAAGGGACTAGCGGGAAAAGTATTAACACAGATACGCAGTATTTT. It encodes CASSQGTSGKSINTDTQYF.

The V and J genes are TRBV29-1 and TRBJ1-2, with D unclear. V was pared by 6 bases and J by 7 bases, with 6 bases between. The length of the CDR3 is 9 residues. CDR1 is SQVTM, CDR2 ANQGSEA, per germline. The DNA of the CDR3 is TGCAGCGTAGGACTTGGCTACACCTTC. Protein: CSVGLGYTF. Together with reference TRBV29-1 and TRBJ1-2, the CDR3 gives the full variable domain: SAVISQKPSRDICQRGTSLTIQCQVDSQVTMMFWYRQQPGQSLTLIATANQGSEATYESGFVIDKFPISRPNLTFSTLTVSNMSPEDSSIYLCSVGLGYTFGSGTRLTVV.

The rearrangement links TRBV29-1 to TRBJ2-3, with 9 positions matching TRBD2. Germline CDR1 reads SQVTM; CDR2 reads ANQGSEA. The CDR3 loop spans 15 amino acids. Trimming cost V 4 bases and J 6 bases; bases outside gene matches: 11. The chain's CDR3 is CSVGVWREGRDTQYF. The CDR3 DNA reads as TGCAGCGTTGGTGTATGGCGGGAGGGGAGGGATACGCAGTATTTT.

This chain links TRBV5-1 with TRBJ1-2, with 7 bases fitting TRBD1. This CDR3 has 15 residues. Germline V gives CDR1 SGHRS, CDR2 YFSETQ. J was trimmed by 8 bases and V by 3 bases; bases with no gene match: 13. The CDR3 spells CASSSNMDRWRGYTF. CDR3 nucleotides: TGCGCCAGCAGCTCGAACATGGACAGGTGGAGAGGCTACACCTTC.